The text below deals with one T cell receptor beta chain. This sample stems from a study of OX40 agonist ivuxolimab in advanced cancers. Study-wide background: With a range of roughly 20 to 85, age averaged roughly 61 years, and around 83% were male.

Method: immunoSEQ multiplex PCR; TCRdb's copy keeps in-frame clones and lacks some. The sample has roughly 76,000 clones; 84% are singletons. V was shortened by 7 bases and J by 2 bases, with 29 bases between the two germline ends. Germline-derived CDR1 and CDR2 are MGHRA and YSYEKL. There are 19 residues in the CDR3. This receptor was identified in an adult with an advanced solid tumor such as melanoma, head and neck, liver or kidney cancer. The chain combines TRBV4-1 with TRBJ1-2; no clear D gene. The material sequenced was CD4+ or CD8+ T cells sorted from blood, taken in a trial of the OX40 agonist ivuxolimab. The DNA for the CDR3 is TGCGCCAGCACGGTCCTGCTCCAGCGCCTCGAATTACTGAACTATGGCTACACCTTC. Protein product: CASTVLLQRLELLNYGYTF.